This record covers a single T cell receptor (beta chain). What it recognizes is unknown. The sample originates from a study of early stage breast cancer tumors. At the level of the study: ER+/PR+/HER2- status applied to about 70% of the 16 invasive breast tumors. Samples were sequenced at about 9.7-fold average coverage. Regarding the study as a whole: Unsorted bulk genomic DNA sequencing lacked pairing and functional marker data. Most shared enriched TCRB sequences were commonly generated ones.

This CDR3 region has 14 residues. After removal of 4 bases from V and 2 bases from J, the junction contained 0 bases not matched to a gene. Germline CDR1 reads SEHNR; CDR2 reads FQNEAQ (reference sequence). The method was immunoSEQ multiplex PCR; TCRdb's version includes in-frame clones alone and lacks a portion of them. The repertoire consists of roughly 48,000 clones, with approximately 83% occurring once and the leading ten covering 1.1% to 1.5%. This sequence originates from a person aged 45 to 60 with breast cancer. Material for sequencing was blood. The chain combines TRBV7-9 with TRBJ2-7, with TRBD2 matching over 12 bases. The CDR3 is CASSSSGGAYEQYF. CDR3 bases: TGTGCCAGCAGCTCTAGCGGGGGGGCCTACGAGCAGTACTTC.